The 2 T cell receptor beta chains in this list originate from one sample, sequenced in a study of blood T cell repertoires in COVID-19. Sequencing used immunoSEQ multiplex PCR; TCRdb keeps in-frame clones, though not all of them. Here the sample spans a few hundred thousand clones, around 84% being singletons. Sample: PBMCs or T cells enriched from blood (not recorded which). All receptors come from a man under 40 with acute COVID-19.

The rearrangement uses TRBV30 and TRBJ2-7, with D maybe TRBD2 (5 bases). The V end lost 1 base, the J end lost 5 bases, and 9 bases lay between the germline ends. The V gene's germline CDR1 is GTSNPN and CDR2 SVGIG (reference sequence). This CDR3 comprises 12 residues. The CDR3 sequence: CAWSAGNNEQYV. Written as DNA, the CDR3 is TGTGCCTGGAGTGCGGGAAATAACGAGCAGTACGTC.

The chain has TRBV2 and TRBJ1-1; 9 bases are a match to TRBD1. The CDR3 consists of 13 residues. V shed 5 bases and J 4 bases; nucleotides not matched to a gene: 2. Looked up from germline, CDR1 is SNHLY and CDR2 is FYNNEI. The CDR3 DNA reads TGTGCCAGCAGTAACAGGGGGCCCACTGAAGCTTTCTTT. This gives the protein CASSNRGPTEAFF.